This TCR beta chain was documented in a study of blood T cell repertoires in COVID-19. About the study: COVID-19 samples collected from the United States, Italy and Spain covered acute and convalescent phases. PBMCs, B-cell-depleted T cells, or T cells provided the cDNA or gDNA that made up the material.

In the study's own analysis: Nucleated cell counts were estimated from reference gene primer amplification. The data were produced by immunoSEQ multiplex PCR, yet TCRdb's version contains in-frame clones alone and is incomplete. That table gives V, J and clone size, and the DNA gave D and trimming. The sample has approximately 200,000 clones; about 91% are singletons. The CDR3 spans 14 residues. J gave up 11 bases and V 3 bases, and 10 bases lay outside the gene matches. Per the germline V gene, CDR1 is SGDLS and CDR2 is YYNGEE. Input material: peripheral blood. The rearrangement uses TRBV9 and TRBJ1-1, with 10 positions matching TRBD1. This clonotype was sampled from a young man with active or convalescent COVID-19. CDR3 in DNA: TGTGCCAGCAGCGCCTCGACAGGGGGCGAATCGGCTTTCTTT. Residues: CASSASTGGESAFF.